This T cell receptor beta chain was sequenced during a study of T-cell memory formation after mild COVID-19. Whole-study context: TCR clusters showed largely donor specificity.

This clonotype has just a few counts. Its antigen is not identified. General study points: The SARS-CoV-2 specificity of second-wave clones reaching peak at day 37 remained unverified. For contracting clones, CD4+ ones sat mainly in CM and EM, CD8+ in EMRA.

TCRdb itself ran the 5' RACE reads through MiXCR, one entry per CDR3 protein. The repertoire has approximately 410,000 distinct CDR3 sequences, around 22% of them found once; the top ten carry less than 15%. The CDR3 is 10 residues long. This receptor was taken from an adult woman who had mild COVID-19 (a few samples of this study predate the infection). Cell type and time point are not known. The sequencing input was PBMCs or a T cell subset sorted from them (not recorded which). V usage is TRBV21-1 and J usage is TRBJ2-5. TRBV21-1 is a known pseudogene. The CDR3, as DNA: TGTGCCAGCAGCAGATTGACCCAGTACTTC. It encodes CASSRLTQYF.